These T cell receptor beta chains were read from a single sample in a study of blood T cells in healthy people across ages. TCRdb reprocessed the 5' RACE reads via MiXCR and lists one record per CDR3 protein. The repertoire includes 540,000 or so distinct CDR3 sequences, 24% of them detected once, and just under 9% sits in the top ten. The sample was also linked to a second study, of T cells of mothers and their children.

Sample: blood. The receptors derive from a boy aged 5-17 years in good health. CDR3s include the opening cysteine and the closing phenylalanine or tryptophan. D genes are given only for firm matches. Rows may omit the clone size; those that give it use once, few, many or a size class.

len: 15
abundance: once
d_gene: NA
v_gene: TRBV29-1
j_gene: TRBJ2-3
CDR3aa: CSVTRGAGGTDTQYF
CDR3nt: TGCAGCGTCACAAGGGGGGCAGGGGGCACAGATACGCAGTATTTT

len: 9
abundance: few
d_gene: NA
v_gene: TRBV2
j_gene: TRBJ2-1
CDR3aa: CASTRDGIF
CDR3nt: TGTGCCAGCACCCGAGACGGAATCTTC

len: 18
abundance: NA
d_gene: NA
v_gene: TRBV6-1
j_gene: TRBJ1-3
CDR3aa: CASSTNILGEHPGNTIYF
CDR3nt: TGTGCCAGCAGCACCAATATACTAGGAGAACACCCTGGAAACACCATATATTTT

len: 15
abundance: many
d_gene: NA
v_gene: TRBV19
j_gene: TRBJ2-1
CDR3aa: CASSRWPGAGNEQFF
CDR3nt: TGTGCCAGTAGTAGATGGCCAGGGGCCGGCAATGAGCAGTTCTTC

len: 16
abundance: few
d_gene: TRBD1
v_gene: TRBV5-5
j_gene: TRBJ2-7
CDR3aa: CASGSTGTGNFYEQYF
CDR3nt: TGTGCCAGCGGTTCTACCGGGACAGGGAATTTCTACGAGCAGTACTTC

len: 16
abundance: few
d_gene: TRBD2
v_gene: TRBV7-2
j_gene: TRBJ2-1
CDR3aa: CASSLKRLAGADEQFF
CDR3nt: TGTGCCAGCAGCCTTAAAAGGCTAGCGGGGGCCGATGAGCAGTTCTTC

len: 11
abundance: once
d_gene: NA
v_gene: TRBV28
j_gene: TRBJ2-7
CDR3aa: CASGQLEEQYF
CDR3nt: TGTGCCAGCGGACAGCTTGAAGAGCAGTACTTC

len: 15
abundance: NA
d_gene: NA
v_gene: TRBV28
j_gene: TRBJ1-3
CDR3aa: CASRGLRGLGNTIYF
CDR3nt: TGTGCCAGCCGGGGCCTCCGGGGGCTTGGAAACACCATATATTTT

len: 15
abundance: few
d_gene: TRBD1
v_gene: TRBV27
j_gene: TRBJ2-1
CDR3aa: CASSMDRGAYNEQFF
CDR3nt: TGTGCCAGCAGTATGGACAGGGGGGCCTACAATGAGCAGTTCTTC

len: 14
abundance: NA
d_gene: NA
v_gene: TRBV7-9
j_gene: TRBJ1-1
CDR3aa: CASSLGRENTEAFF
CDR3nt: TGTGCCAGCAGCTTAGGGAGAGAGAACACTGAAGCTTTCTTT

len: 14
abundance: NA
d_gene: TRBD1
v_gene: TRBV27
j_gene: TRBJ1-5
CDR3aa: CASSLSRGLQPQHF
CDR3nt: TGTGCCAGCAGTTTATCCAGGGGGCTTCAGCCCCAGCATTTT

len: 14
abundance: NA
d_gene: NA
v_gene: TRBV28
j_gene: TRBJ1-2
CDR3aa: CATTRVTLNYGYTF
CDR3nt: TGTGCCACAACCCGTGTGACACTAAACTATGGCTACACCTTC